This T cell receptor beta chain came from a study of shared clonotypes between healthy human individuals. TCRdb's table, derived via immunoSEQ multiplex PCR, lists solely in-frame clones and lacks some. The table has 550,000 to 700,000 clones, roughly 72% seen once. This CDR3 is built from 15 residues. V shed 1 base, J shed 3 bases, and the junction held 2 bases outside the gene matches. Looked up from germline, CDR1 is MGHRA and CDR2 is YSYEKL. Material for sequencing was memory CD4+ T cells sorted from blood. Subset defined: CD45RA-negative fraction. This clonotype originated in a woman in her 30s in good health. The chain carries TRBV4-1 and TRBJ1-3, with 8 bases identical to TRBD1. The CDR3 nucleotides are TGCGCCAGCAGCCAAGGACAGGGGAATGGAAACACCATATATTTT. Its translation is CASSQGQGNGNTIYF.